This T cell receptor beta chain originates from a study of response to subunit inactivated influenza vaccine. In this sample, this clonotype turned up a few times. Its target is not known. Study-wide findings and caveats: Few new T cells, the authors suggested, are recruited by each seasonal influenza vaccination.

TCRdb passed the RT-PCR reads through MiXCR, listing each CDR3 protein once. Of 450,000 to 700,000 distinct CDR3 sequences listed, around 13% are singletons. The germline gives CDR1 DFQATT, CDR2 SNEGSKA (reference sequence). Trimming at V came to 6 bases and at J to 4 bases, leaving 5 bases not matched to a gene. CDR3 length: 13 residues. Sequences were derived from PBMCs from blood, sampled roughly 13 days after vaccination. The origin of this receptor is a man aged 50 to 60 who received an inactivated influenza vaccine. This chain links TRBV20-1 with TRBJ1-1, with 10 nucleotides matching TRBD1. CDR3 in amino acids: CSARWTGGTEAFF. The CDR3 bases are TGCAGTGCGCGATGGACAGGGGGCACTGAAGCTTTCTTT.